This T cell receptor beta chain was documented in a study of blood T cell repertoires in COVID-19. The protocol was immunoSEQ multiplex PCR, while the TCRdb copy is restricted to in-frame clones and leaves out a portion. The repertoire holds a few hundred thousand clones, 83% seen once, with 1.3% in the top ten. V was trimmed by 8 bases and J by 4 bases, leaving 22 bases between them. The CDR3 runs to 16 residues. Germline V gives CDR1 SGHAT, CDR2 FQNNGV. This receptor was taken from a woman in her 30s with COVID-19, enrolled during active disease. V is TRBV11-2 and J is TRBJ2-3; TRBD2 is a possible D gene (6 bases). The sample was peripheral blood. CDR3 sequence reads: CASSPTAGSGSDTQYF. The CDR3 DNA follows: TGTGCCAGCTCCCCGACGGCGGGGAGTGGGTCAGATACGCAGTATTTT.